This T cell receptor (beta chain) was sequenced during a study of blood T cell repertoires in COVID-19. The assay was immunoSEQ multiplex PCR, and TCRdb's table has in-frame clones only and misses some. This table has fewer than 250,000 clones, about 90% appearing once. Trimming took off 9 bases at V and 4 bases at J, with 15 bases between the two ends. The CDR3 sequence is 13 residues long. Germline V lookup: CDR1 MNHEY, CDR2 SVGAGI. Clinical histories supplied by participants themselves formed the basis of cohort assignment. J is TRBJ1-2 and V is TRBV6-5; D gene uncertain. Sequenced material: PBMCs or T cells enriched from blood (not recorded which). The TCR was taken from a man younger than 45 who had been exposed to COVID-19. The CDR3: CASTHRLRYGYTF. The CDR3 nucleotides are TGTGCCAGTACACATAGACTCCGCTATGGCTACACCTTC.